This T cell receptor (beta chain) appears in the sequencing data of a study of human T cells and chemical hapten exposure. Study in general: Patients, predominantly female, presented with alopecia areata, totalis or universalis.

Described time point: pre-sensitization, week 0. The treatment was: therapeutic diphenylcyclopropenone sensitization with weekly scalp DPC. This clonotype appeared many times. Its antigen is still unknown. V shed 3 bases and J shed 0 bases, with 16 bases lying between them. Germline values: CDR1 KGHDR, CDR2 SFDVKD. The CDR3 has 18 residues. The study, taken as a whole, reports: Versus controls, significantly more large CDR3 similarity clusters arose from expanded TCRs. TCRs at a frequency above 1 in 1000 stayed unchanged with DPC sensitization. Having alopecia, donors may respond immunologically unlike healthy people.

TCRdb used MiXCR to reprocess the RACE reads, holding one entry per CDR3 protein. Of 55,000 to 75,000 distinct CDR3 sequences listed, 5.5% to 7.5% are singletons. The chain has TRBV24-1 and TRBJ1-4; unclear D gene. This clonotype was sampled from a woman aged 25 to 39 with alopecia areata. Some clones in this sample may be carry-over from other donors' samples. The sample in question was whole blood, obtained in connection with sensitization to the hapten diphenylcyclopropenone (DPC). The CDR3 bases are TGTGCCACCAGTGATATGGAGGATACCCACTCAACTAATGAAAAACTGTTTTTT. It encodes CATSDMEDTHSTNEKLFF.